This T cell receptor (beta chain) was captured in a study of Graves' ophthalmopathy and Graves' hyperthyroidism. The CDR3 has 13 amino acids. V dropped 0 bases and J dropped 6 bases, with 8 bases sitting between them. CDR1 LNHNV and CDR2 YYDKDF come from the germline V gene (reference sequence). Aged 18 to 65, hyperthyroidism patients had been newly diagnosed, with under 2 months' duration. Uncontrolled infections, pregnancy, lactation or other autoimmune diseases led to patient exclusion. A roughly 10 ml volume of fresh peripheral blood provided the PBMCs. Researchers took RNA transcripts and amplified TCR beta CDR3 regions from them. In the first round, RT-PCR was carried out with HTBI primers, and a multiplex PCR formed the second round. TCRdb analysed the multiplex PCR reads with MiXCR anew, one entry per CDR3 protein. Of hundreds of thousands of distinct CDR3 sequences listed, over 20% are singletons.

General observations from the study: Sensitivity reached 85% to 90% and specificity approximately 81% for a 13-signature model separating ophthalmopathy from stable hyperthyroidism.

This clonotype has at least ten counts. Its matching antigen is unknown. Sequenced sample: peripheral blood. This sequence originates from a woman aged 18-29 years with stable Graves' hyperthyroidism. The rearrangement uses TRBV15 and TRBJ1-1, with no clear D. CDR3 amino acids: CATSRDRAAEAFF. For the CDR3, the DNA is TGTGCCACCAGCAGAGATCGGGCAGCTGAAGCTTTCTTT.